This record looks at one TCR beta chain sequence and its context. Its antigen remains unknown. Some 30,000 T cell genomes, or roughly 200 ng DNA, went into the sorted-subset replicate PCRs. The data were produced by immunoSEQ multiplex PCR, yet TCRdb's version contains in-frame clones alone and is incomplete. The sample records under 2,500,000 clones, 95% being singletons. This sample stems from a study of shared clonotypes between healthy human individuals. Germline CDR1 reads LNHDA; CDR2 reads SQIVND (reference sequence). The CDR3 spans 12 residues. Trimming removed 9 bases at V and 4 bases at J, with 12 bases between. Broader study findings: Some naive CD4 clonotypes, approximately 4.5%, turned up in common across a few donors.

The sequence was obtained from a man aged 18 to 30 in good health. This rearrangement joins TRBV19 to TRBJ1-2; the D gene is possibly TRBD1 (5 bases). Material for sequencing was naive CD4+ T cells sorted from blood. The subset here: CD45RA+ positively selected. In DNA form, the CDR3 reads TGTGCCAGCGAGGGGCAAACCTATGGCTACACCTTC. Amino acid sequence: CASEGQTYGYTF.